This TCR beta chain comes out of a study of cytomegalovirus exposure and HLA in healthy donors. Whole-study findings and limits: As a later analysis showed, a missense DCLRE1C variant was linked to trimming of TCR beta V- and J-genes.

In regard to this clone: Its antigen is not known.

60 Vbeta and 13 Jbeta primers were used in PCR. Method: immunoSEQ multiplex PCR; TCRdb's copy keeps in-frame clones and lacks some. The sample includes some 77,000 clones, around 80% of them seen just once. The ends were cut back, 5 bases at V and 10 bases at J, with 15 bases in the middle. The CDR3 sequence is 13 residues long. CDR1 is SEHNR, CDR2 FQNEAQ, per germline (reference sequence). The chain combines TRBV7-9 with TRBJ2-1, with D possibly being TRBD2 (6 bases). This sequence was found in a man aged 30 to 45 in good health and CMV-seronegative. The source material was PBMCs. The CDR3 sequence: CASSHRGSKEQFF. CDR3 DNA: TGTGCCAGCAGCCACCGGGGGTCTAAGGAGCAGTTCTTC.